A selection of T cell receptor beta chains follows, all from one sample in a study of CD8 T cells in Susac syndrome. TCRdb called the immunoSEQ multiplex PCR reads again in MiXCR, with one record for every CDR3 protein. This table has over 150,000 distinct CDR3 sequences, about 96% appearing once. Sequencing was carried out using CD4+ T cells from PBMCs. Receptors originate from a human donor with Susac syndrome. Each CDR3 is given with its conserved first and last residue. The D gene is left open where the match is weak. The size entry is marked missing in some rows and otherwise reads once, few, many or a size class.

J,D,size,V,CDR3,DNA
TRBJ2-5,-,-,TRBV9,CASSVGVRVNEATQYF,TGTGCCAGCAGCGTAGGGGTCAGGGTTAACGAGGCGACCCAGTACTTC
TRBJ2-7,-,-,TRBV29-1,CSVEYRDDEQYF,TGCAGCGTTGAATACAGGGATGACGAGCAGTACTTC
TRBJ2-3,-,-,TRBV15,CATSRGPQGSDTQYF,TGTGCCACCAGCAGAGGCCCGCAGGGCTCAGATACGCAGTATTTT
TRBJ1-1,-,-,TRBV6-5,CASREGLGTEAFF,TGTGCCAGCAGAGAGGGCCTTGGCACTGAAGCTTTCTTT
TRBJ2-5,-,-,TRBV13,CASSQIRGETQYF,TGTGCCAGCAGCCAAATCCGGGGAGAGACCCAGTACTTC
TRBJ2-3,-,-,TRBV7-2,CASSSVDADTQYF,TGTGCCAGCAGCTCGGTGGACGCAGATACGCAGTATTTT
TRBJ2-7,-,once,TRBV19,CASRKEGHSYEQYF,TGTGCCAGTAGGAAGGAGGGGCATTCCTACGAGCAGTACTTC
TRBJ1-5,-,once,TRBV29-1,CSVLSEGQPQHF,TGCAGCGTTCTCAGCGAGGGACAGCCCCAGCATTTT
TRBJ2-1,TRBD2,-,TRBV2,CASSKRTSGSNEQFF,TGTGCCAGCAGTAAACGGACTAGCGGGAGCAATGAGCAGTTCTTC
TRBJ1-2,-,-,TRBV29-1,CSVEVLAPNGYTF,TGCAGCGTTGAAGTCCTGGCCCCAAATGGCTACACCTTC
TRBJ2-7,-,-,TRBV20-1,CSAPKERSYEQYF,TGCAGTGCCCCGAAGGAGCGCTCCTACGAGCAGTACTTC
TRBJ2-1,TRBD2,-,TRBV7-9,CASSAPSGRTLITEQFF,TGTGCCAGCAGCGCCCCTAGCGGGAGGACCCTCATTACTGAGCAGTTCTTC
TRBJ2-5,-,-,TRBV7-3,CASSPGADETQYF,TGTGCCAGCAGCCCAGGGGCAGATGAGACCCAGTACTTC
TRBJ2-2,-,once,TRBV6-2/TRBV6-3,CASSRGKLAGELFF,TGTGCCAGCAGCCGGGGCAAACTGGCCGGGGAGCTGTTTTTT
TRBJ2-3,-,-,TRBV12-3/TRBV12-4,CASTSIGEAQYF,TGTGCCAGCACCTCTATCGGGGAAGCGCAGTATTTT
TRBJ2-7,TRBD1,-,TRBV9,CASSAPDREDEQYF,TGTGCCAGCAGCGCTCCGGACAGGGAAGACGAGCAGTACTTC
TRBJ1-6,TRBD1,-,TRBV14,CASSHLTGGSPLHF,TGTGCCAGCAGCCATCTGACAGGGGGTTCACCCCTCCACTTT
TRBJ2-1,-,once,TRBV29-1,CSVATRTSYNEQFF,TGCAGCGTTGCAACTCGGACCTCCTACAATGAGCAGTTCTTC
TRBJ1-4,-,-,TRBV7-6,CASSPRSYNEKLFF,TGTGCCAGCAGCCCCAGGAGTTATAATGAAAAACTGTTTTTT
TRBJ1-3,TRBD1,-,TRBV20-1,CSARSNRGDTIYF,TGCAGTGCTCGCTCAAACAGGGGAGACACCATATATTTT
TRBJ2-7,-,-,TRBV15,CATSSNDRPSYEQYF,TGTGCCACCAGCAGTAACGACAGGCCTTCCTACGAGCAGTACTTC
TRBJ2-5,-,-,TRBV15,CATSRDIQETQYF,TGTGCCACCAGCAGAGATATCCAAGAGACCCAGTACTTC
TRBJ2-3,-,-,TRBV5-4,CASSPDSISTDTQYF,TGTGCCAGCAGCCCAGATTCAATAAGCACAGATACGCAGTATTTT
TRBJ1-3,-,-,TRBV5-1,CASSLGPGSSAFSGNTIYF,TGCGCCAGCAGCTTGGGCCCAGGGTCGTCGGCGTTCTCTGGAAACACCATATATTTT
TRBJ2-7,-,-,TRBV21-1,CASNPPGSEDEQYF,TGTGCCAGCAACCCGCCAGGGTCGGAAGACGAGCAGTACTTC
TRBJ1-2,-,once,TRBV28,CASSLGGAYGYTF,TGTGCCAGCAGTCTCGGGGGCGCCTATGGCTACACCTTC
TRBJ2-5,-,once,TRBV28,CASSFWTNQETQYF,TGTGCCAGCAGTTTCTGGACAAACCAAGAGACCCAGTACTTC
TRBJ1-3,-,-,TRBV7-2,CASSRDVGGNTIYF,TGTGCCAGCAGCCGGGACGTCGGGGGAAACACCATATATTTT
TRBJ2-5,-,-,TRBV24-1,CATSDGDIQETQYF,TGTGCCACCAGTGACGGGGATATCCAAGAGACCCAGTACTTC
TRBJ2-1,-,-,TRBV28,CTSYNEQFF,TGCACCTCCTACAATGAGCAGTTCTTC
TRBJ1-6,TRBD1,-,TRBV4-3,CASSQAGTGYSPLHF,TGCGCCAGCAGCCAAGCTGGGACAGGGTATTCACCCCTCCACTTT
TRBJ1-2,-,-,TRBV29-1,CSARRPPYGYTF,TGCAGCGCTCGACGGCCACCCTATGGCTACACCTTC
TRBJ2-5,-,-,TRBV24-1,CATSPRGEETQYF,TGTGCCACCAGCCCCAGGGGAGAAGAGACCCAGTACTTC
TRBJ1-2,-,-,TRBV6-5,CASSYSGTTNYGYTF,TGTGCCAGCAGTTACTCCGGGACAACTAACTATGGCTACACCTTC
TRBJ1-5,-,few,TRBV28,CASSLERSNQPQHF,TGTGCCAGCAGTTTAGAACGGAGCAATCAGCCCCAGCATTTT
TRBJ1-2,TRBD1,-,TRBV7-9,CASSFGQEGYGYTF,TGTGCCAGCAGCTTCGGACAGGAGGGGTATGGCTACACCTTC
TRBJ2-7,-,-,TRBV20-1,CSARALAKAEQYF,TGCAGTGCTAGAGCTTTAGCGAAAGCCGAGCAGTACTTC
TRBJ1-2,TRBD1,-,TRBV25-1,CASSVSGTALFSYGYTF,TGTGCCAGCAGTGTGTCTGGGACAGCCCTTTTTAGCTATGGCTACACCTTC
TRBJ2-7,TRBD2,-,TRBV30,CAWKSGRVNEQYF,TGTGCCTGGAAGAGCGGGAGGGTAAACGAGCAGTACTTC